These T cell receptor beta chains were read from a single sample in a study of T cell repertoires in cytomegalovirus infection. The antigens for these receptors are not known. TCRdb recomputed calls from the reads with MiXCR, one row per CDR3 protein. This table holds about 770,000 distinct CDR3 sequences, almost 30% found once. The specimen was cultured CD8+ T cells from PBMCs, collected from culture after CMV antigen stimulation. The receptors derive from a human donor in good health (CMV status not recorded). Some clones in this sample may be carry-over from other donors' samples. CDR3s include the opening cysteine and the closing phenylalanine or tryptophan. The order of the fields is J gene, V gene, D gene, clone size, CDR3 DNA, CDR3 protein. D genes are given only for firm matches. A clone size is listed for some rows: how often the clone was seen (once, few, many), or a class if it is expanded.

J gene: TRBJ2-1; V gene: TRBV4-2; D gene: -; clone size: few; CDR3 DNA: TGTGCCAGCAGCCAACCTCCCAATGAGCAGTTCTTC; CDR3 protein: CASSQPPNEQFF
J gene: TRBJ2-2; V gene: TRBV7-9; D gene: -; clone size: -; CDR3 DNA: TGTGCCAGCAGCTTAGTTGGCCGGGGGCTGGTTGACGGGGAGCTGTTTTTT; CDR3 protein: CASSLVGRGLVDGELFF
J gene: TRBJ2-2; V gene: TRBV7-8; D gene: TRBD2; clone size: many; CDR3 DNA: TGTGCCAGCAGCATACCCTCGAGCGGGGGGGCCGGGGAGCTGTTTTTT; CDR3 protein: CASSIPSSGGAGELFF
J gene: TRBJ2-3; V gene: TRBV7-6; D gene: TRBD2; clone size: few; CDR3 DNA: TGTGCCAGCAGCCCCTCTAGCGGAGTCACAGATACGCAGTATTTT; CDR3 protein: CASSPSSGVTDTQYF
J gene: TRBJ2-2; V gene: TRBV7-2; D gene: -; clone size: many; CDR3 DNA: TGTGCCAGCAGCTTAGTGGGGTCCGGGGAGCTGTTTTTT; CDR3 protein: CASSLVGSGELFF
J gene: TRBJ2-3; V gene: TRBV27; D gene: -; clone size: few; CDR3 DNA: TGTGCCACCAATCGTCGAGATACGCAGTATTTT; CDR3 protein: CATNRRDTQYF
J gene: TRBJ2-1; V gene: TRBV7-6; D gene: TRBD1; clone size: many; CDR3 DNA: TGTGCCAGCAGCTTAGCAGGGACAGGGGGTATAGGGACCTACAATGAGCAGTTCTTC; CDR3 protein: CASSLAGTGGIGTYNEQFF
J gene: TRBJ2-5; V gene: TRBV27; D gene: TRBD1; clone size: -; CDR3 DNA: TGTGCCAGCAGGACCACAGGGGAAGAGACCCAGTACTTC; CDR3 protein: CASRTTGEETQYF
J gene: TRBJ2-5; V gene: TRBV7-2; D gene: -; clone size: many; CDR3 DNA: TGTGCCAGCAGCTTCCCAGGGGACCAAGAGACCCAGTACTTC; CDR3 protein: CASSFPGDQETQYF
J gene: TRBJ1-1; V gene: TRBV7-8; D gene: -; clone size: many; CDR3 DNA: TGTGCCAGCAGCTTAGGTGAGGGGCTGAACACTGAAGCTTTCTTT; CDR3 protein: CASSLGEGLNTEAFF
J gene: TRBJ2-1; V gene: TRBV6-5; D gene: -; clone size: once; CDR3 DNA: TGTGCCAGCAGTTACTCGGAGTTAGGAAGGAATGAGCAGTTCTTC; CDR3 protein: CASSYSELGRNEQFF
J gene: TRBJ2-1; V gene: TRBV20-1; D gene: -; clone size: -; CDR3 DNA: TGCAGTGCTAGAGAGTGGAAGACAGTAACATTTGGTAATGAGCAGTTCTTC; CDR3 protein: CSAREWKTVTFGNEQFF
J gene: TRBJ2-1; V gene: TRBV10-3; D gene: TRBD1; clone size: once; CDR3 DNA: TGTGCCATCAGTCCGGGACAGGGGAGGTACATTTTGACGGGCAATGAGCAGTTCTTC; CDR3 protein: CAISPGQGRYILTGNEQFF
J gene: TRBJ2-2; V gene: TRBV12-3/TRBV12-4; D gene: -; clone size: few; CDR3 DNA: TGTGCCAGCAGTCCGGACACGGCCGCGAACACCGGGGAGCTGTTTTTT; CDR3 protein: CASSPDTAANTGELFF
J gene: TRBJ2-1; V gene: TRBV10-3; D gene: TRBD1; clone size: few; CDR3 DNA: TGTGCCATCAGTGATCATGACAGGGGGCAATCCTACAATGAGCAGTTCTTC; CDR3 protein: CAISDHDRGQSYNEQFF
J gene: TRBJ1-2; V gene: TRBV11-3; D gene: -; clone size: -; CDR3 DNA: TGTGCCAGCAGCTTAGATCAGCAGGGAATCTATGGCTACACCTTC; CDR3 protein: CASSLDQQGIYGYTF
J gene: TRBJ2-2; V gene: TRBV6-5; D gene: -; clone size: -; CDR3 DNA: TGTGCCAGCAGAACACAGGGAGTAAACACCGGGGAGCTGTTTTTT; CDR3 protein: CASRTQGVNTGELFF
J gene: TRBJ1-2; V gene: TRBV10-3; D gene: -; clone size: -; CDR3 DNA: TGTGCCATCCCCATCCCGACGGGCTATGGCTACACCTTC; CDR3 protein: CAIPIPTGYGYTF
J gene: TRBJ2-5; V gene: TRBV7-2; D gene: -; clone size: many; CDR3 DNA: TGTGCCAGCAGCTACCCGGACAGGGAGGGTGAGACCCAGTACTTC; CDR3 protein: CASSYPDREGETQYF
J gene: TRBJ1-1; V gene: TRBV5-4; D gene: -; clone size: few; CDR3 DNA: TGTGCCAGCACCCCCCTTCTGACGCGAGTGAACACTGAAGCTTTCTTT; CDR3 protein: CASTPLLTRVNTEAFF
J gene: TRBJ2-1; V gene: TRBV7-6; D gene: TRBD2; clone size: few; CDR3 DNA: TGTGCCAGCAGCTTTGGCGGGGGGGCGGATGAGCAGTTCTTC; CDR3 protein: CASSFGGGADEQFF
J gene: TRBJ1-2; V gene: TRBV29-1; D gene: TRBD1; clone size: -; CDR3 DNA: TGCAGCGTACCGGACAGGGGGAACTATGGCTACACCTTC; CDR3 protein: CSVPDRGNYGYTF
J gene: TRBJ2-5; V gene: TRBV7-6; D gene: -; clone size: -; CDR3 DNA: TGTGCCAGCAGCTTATGGTCGGGGAGCCAAGAGACCCAGTACTTC; CDR3 protein: CASSLWSGSQETQYF
J gene: TRBJ2-3; V gene: TRBV7-8; D gene: -; clone size: many; CDR3 DNA: TGTGCCAGCAGCTTTTGGGACTCCACCCAAGATACGCAGTATTTT; CDR3 protein: CASSFWDSTQDTQYF
J gene: TRBJ2-5; V gene: TRBV3-1; D gene: -; clone size: -; CDR3 DNA: TGTGCCAGCAACGAGGGGCCCCAAGAGACCCAGTACTTC; CDR3 protein: CASNEGPQETQYF
J gene: TRBJ2-7; V gene: TRBV10-3; D gene: TRBD2; clone size: -; CDR3 DNA: TGTGCCATCGGCAGGACTAGTGGGGTATACGAGCAGTACTTC; CDR3 protein: CAIGRTSGVYEQYF
J gene: TRBJ2-1; V gene: TRBV7-8; D gene: -; clone size: many; CDR3 DNA: TGTGCCAGCAGCTCGGACTCCGGGACAGGGGGACTAGCGGGCTACAATGAGCAGTTCTTC; CDR3 protein: CASSSDSGTGGLAGYNEQFF
J gene: TRBJ2-3; V gene: TRBV5-4; D gene: -; clone size: -; CDR3 DNA: TGTGCCAGCAGAACACAAGCCACAGATACGCAGTATTTT; CDR3 protein: CASRTQATDTQYF
J gene: TRBJ2-3; V gene: TRBV7-6; D gene: -; clone size: few; CDR3 DNA: TGTGCTAGCAGCTTTAGTGACACAGATACGCAGTATTTT; CDR3 protein: CASSFSDTDTQYF
J gene: TRBJ1-1; V gene: TRBV7-9; D gene: -; clone size: -; CDR3 DNA: TGTGCCAGCAGCTTCTCGGTCCCGGGGGAAGCTTTCTTT; CDR3 protein: CASSFSVPGEAFF
J gene: TRBJ2-3; V gene: TRBV6-2/TRBV6-3; D gene: -; clone size: -; CDR3 DNA: TGTGCCAGCACACTAGCTTTAAGCACAGATACGCAGTATTTT; CDR3 protein: CASTLALSTDTQYF
J gene: TRBJ2-3; V gene: TRBV28; D gene: -; clone size: few; CDR3 DNA: TGTGCCAGCAGTTTTGTCGCGGGGACCCGCACAGATACGCAGTATTTT; CDR3 protein: CASSFVAGTRTDTQYF
J gene: TRBJ2-3; V gene: TRBV7-3; D gene: -; clone size: -; CDR3 DNA: TGTGCCAGCAGCCGCTCCGGGATCCGCACAGATACGCAGTATTTT; CDR3 protein: CASSRSGIRTDTQYF
J gene: TRBJ1-1; V gene: TRBV28; D gene: -; clone size: few; CDR3 DNA: TGTGCCAGCAGTTTTTATCGACACCTGAACACTGAAGCTTTCTTT; CDR3 protein: CASSFYRHLNTEAFF
J gene: TRBJ1-5; V gene: TRBV6-5; D gene: TRBD1; clone size: -; CDR3 DNA: TGTGCCAGCAGCTCGGACAGGGACTGGAGCAATCAGCTCCAGCATTTT; CDR3 protein: CASSSDRDWSNQLQHF
J gene: TRBJ2-5; V gene: TRBV10-3; D gene: -; clone size: -; CDR3 DNA: TGTGCCATCAGACAAAGAGAAGGACGGGACCAAGAGACCCAGTACTTC; CDR3 protein: CAIRQREGRDQETQYF
J gene: TRBJ2-2; V gene: TRBV4-3; D gene: TRBD2; clone size: few; CDR3 DNA: TGCGCCAGCAGCCAAGACTGGGGAACTAGCGGGGGGGTAGAAACCGGGGAGCTGTTTTTT; CDR3 protein: CASSQDWGTSGGVETGELFF
J gene: TRBJ1-2; V gene: TRBV27; D gene: -; clone size: -; CDR3 DNA: TGTGCCAGCGCCCTGTCCCTTAACTATGGCTACACCTTC; CDR3 protein: CASALSLNYGYTF
J gene: TRBJ2-1; V gene: TRBV7-9; D gene: -; clone size: -; CDR3 DNA: TGTGCCAGCAGCACGACAGCGACCTCATACAATGAGCAGTTCTTC; CDR3 protein: CASSTTATSYNEQFF
J gene: TRBJ1-2; V gene: TRBV6-2/TRBV6-3; D gene: TRBD1; clone size: -; CDR3 DNA: TGTGCCAGCAGCGACATTGACAGGGGGACCTATGGCTACACCTTC; CDR3 protein: CASSDIDRGTYGYTF
J gene: TRBJ2-2; V gene: TRBV4-1; D gene: -; clone size: few; CDR3 DNA: TGCGCCAGCAGCCAGGTGTACCAGGGGAAAGACACCGGGGAGCTGTTTTTT; CDR3 protein: CASSQVYQGKDTGELFF
J gene: TRBJ1-1; V gene: TRBV4-1; D gene: TRBD1; clone size: many; CDR3 DNA: TGCGCCAGCAGCCTCGATGGGACAGGGGACACTGAAGCTTTCTTT; CDR3 protein: CASSLDGTGDTEAFF
J gene: TRBJ2-7; V gene: TRBV20-1; D gene: -; clone size: -; CDR3 DNA: TGCAGTGCTAGAGATGGGGCAGGGACTCTCTACGAGCAGTACTTC; CDR3 protein: CSARDGAGTLYEQYF
J gene: TRBJ1-5; V gene: TRBV7-9; D gene: TRBD1; clone size: -; CDR3 DNA: TGTGCCAGCAGCTTTCAGGGGGATTACAATCAGCCCCAGCATTTT; CDR3 protein: CASSFQGDYNQPQHF
J gene: TRBJ2-1; V gene: TRBV12-3/TRBV12-4; D gene: -; clone size: -; CDR3 DNA: TGTGCCAGCAGTTTGGCTCCCCGGGGAACGGGGCAGTTCTTC; CDR3 protein: CASSLAPRGTGQFF
J gene: TRBJ2-1; V gene: TRBV27; D gene: TRBD2; clone size: -; CDR3 DNA: TGTGCCAGCAGTTACGGGACTAGCGACTACAATGAGCAGTTCTTC; CDR3 protein: CASSYGTSDYNEQFF
J gene: TRBJ1-2; V gene: TRBV4-1; D gene: -; clone size: -; CDR3 DNA: TGCGCCAGCAGCCAAGAGGGGATTTGGTATGGCTACACCTTC; CDR3 protein: CASSQEGIWYGYTF
J gene: TRBJ2-5; V gene: TRBV27; D gene: -; clone size: -; CDR3 DNA: TGTGCCAGCAGATTTGTGAACGCGGGGGCAGAGACCCAGTACTTC; CDR3 protein: CASRFVNAGAETQYF
J gene: TRBJ1-1; V gene: TRBV7-9; D gene: TRBD1; clone size: many; CDR3 DNA: TGTGCCAGCAGCTCCCCCACCGGGACAGGAGGAGCGTGGACTGAAGCTTTCTTT; CDR3 protein: CASSSPTGTGGAWTEAFF
J gene: TRBJ2-2; V gene: TRBV6-2/TRBV6-3; D gene: -; clone size: many; CDR3 DNA: TGTGCCAGCACCGTGACCGGGGAGCTGTTTTTT; CDR3 protein: CASTVTGELFF
J gene: TRBJ1-5; V gene: TRBV9; D gene: TRBD1; clone size: -; CDR3 DNA: TGTGCCAGCAGCGTAGGGCAGGGGGACTCCTTGAATCAGCCCCAGCATTTT; CDR3 protein: CASSVGQGDSLNQPQHF
J gene: TRBJ1-1; V gene: TRBV7-9; D gene: -; clone size: few; CDR3 DNA: TGTGCCAGCAGCTCTTCCAGAGGGACTCGGACTGAAGCTTTCTTT; CDR3 protein: CASSSSRGTRTEAFF
J gene: TRBJ2-5; V gene: TRBV7-9; D gene: -; clone size: -; CDR3 DNA: TGTGCCAGCAGTACCGGGCCTCAAGAGACCCAGTACTTC; CDR3 protein: CASSTGPQETQYF
J gene: TRBJ1-2; V gene: TRBV12-3/TRBV12-4; D gene: -; clone size: many; CDR3 DNA: TGTGCCAGCAGTCCTCTGATCACTAACTATGGCTACACCTTC; CDR3 protein: CASSPLITNYGYTF
J gene: TRBJ2-7; V gene: TRBV29-1; D gene: -; clone size: few; CDR3 DNA: TGCAGCGTGGAACAGGGAGTCGAGCAGTACTTC; CDR3 protein: CSVEQGVEQYF